This record looks at one TCR beta chain sequence and its context. The antigen is not known. This specimen belongs to a study of post-analysis software for immune sequencing data. V gave up 8 bases and J gave up 4 bases; unmatched junction bases: 7. There are 14 residues in the CDR3. Carried by the TCR beta cDNA libraries were unique molecular identifiers. TCRdb independently ran MiXCR on the PCR reads; one entry per CDR3 protein. The table lists some 890,000 distinct CDR3 sequences, roughly 50% of them singletons. Study-level results: Elevated frequency relative to controls characterized several TRBV segments in patients, TRBV5-6, TRBV5-1 and TRBV20-1 among them.

Sequenced input: blood. This sequence was found in a girl under 18 with multiple sclerosis. The chain combines TRBV12-3 or TRBV12-4 with TRBJ1-5, with 8 bases lining up with TRBD1. The CDR3 spells CASASTGGNQPQHF. In DNA, the CDR3 is TGTGCCAGCGCCTCCACAGGGGGAAATCAGCCCCAGCATTTT.